The rows below give T cell receptor beta chains drawn from one sample of a study of blood T cells in healthy people across ages. TCRdb re-called the 5' RACE reads with MiXCR, one entry per CDR3 protein. The sample lists about 1,800,000 distinct CDR3 sequences; 28% were seen once. The sample taken for sequencing was blood. The receptors stem from a woman in her 30s in good health. The CDR3 runs from the conserved cysteine through the conserved F or W. Each record gives: D gene, clone size, J gene, V gene, CDR3 protein, CDR3 DNA. The D gene is left open where the match is weak. Size is stated for part of the rows, as once, few or many counts, or as a class when the clone is expanded.

.	few	TRBJ2-6	TRBV19	CATGRAGANVLTF	TGTGCCACCGGGCGGGCTGGGGCCAACGTCCTGACTTTC
TRBD2	many	TRBJ2-3	TRBV29-1	CSVASGLGGDTQYF	TGCAGCGTTGCAAGCGGACTAGGAGGAGATACGCAGTATTTT
.	many	TRBJ2-7	TRBV5-1	CASSLDGRNYEQYF	TGCGCCAGCAGCTTGGATGGCAGGAACTACGAGCAGTACTTC
.	many	TRBJ1-1	TRBV12-3/TRBV12-4	CASSSGAEAFF	TGTGCCAGCAGCTCGGGGGCTGAAGCTTTCTTT
.	.	TRBJ2-1	TRBV7-2	CASSTNLNGGNEQFF	TGTGCCAGCAGCACCAACCTGAACGGGGGAAATGAGCAGTTCTTC
TRBD1	.	TRBJ2-1	TRBV29-1	CSAHMTGIYEQFF	TGCAGCGCTCACATGACAGGGATTTATGAGCAGTTCTTC
.	.	TRBJ1-1	TRBV20-1	CSGINRDKQAFF	TGCAGTGGCATCAACCGGGACAAACAAGCTTTCTTT
.	.	TRBJ2-4	TRBV11-2	CASSQIPGSLAKNIQYF	TGTGCCAGCAGCCAGATCCCAGGGAGCCTAGCCAAAAACATTCAGTACTTC
.	.	TRBJ2-7	TRBV6-6	CASSYGLQCYEQYF	TGTGCCAGCAGTTACGGTTTGCAGTGCTACGAGCAGTACTTC
.	once	TRBJ2-3	TRBV13	CASSLDIALSTDTQYF	TGTGCCAGCAGCTTAGACATAGCGCTAAGCACAGATACGCAGTATTTT
.	few	TRBJ2-1	TRBV7-9	CVSSLVSVSMSSYNEQFF	TGTGTCAGCAGCTTAGTATCGGTGTCCATGAGCTCCTACAATGAGCAGTTCTTC
TRBD1	few	TRBJ2-7	TRBV5-6	CASSAVGQESYEQYF	TGTGCCAGCAGCGCAGTCGGACAGGAATCATACGAGCAGTACTTC
.	few	TRBJ2-1	TRBV29-1	CSVESQRRYNEQFF	TGCAGCGTTGAAAGTCAGCGACGCTACAATGAGCAGTTCTTC
.	few	TRBJ2-2	TRBV5-1	CASSSSGPNTGELFF	TGCGCCAGCAGCTCCTCAGGGCCGAACACCGGGGAGCTGTTTTTT
.	.	TRBJ2-3	TRBV7-2	CASTRGFSTDTQYF	TGTGCCAGCACCCGGGGGTTTAGCACAGATACGCAGTATTTT
TRBD2	few	TRBJ2-1	TRBV3-1	CASSQDMTSEYNEQFF	TGTGCCAGCAGCCAAGATATGACTAGCGAGTACAATGAGCAGTTCTTC
.	.	TRBJ1-1	TRBV20-1	CSASGTGGRRAEAFF	TGCAGTGCTAGTGGCACGGGGGGGCGACGGGCTGAAGCTTTCTTT
TRBD2	.	TRBJ2-1	TRBV7-2	CASSFSGLVGDNEQFF	TGTGCCAGCAGCTTCTCCGGACTAGTGGGAGATAATGAGCAGTTCTTC
TRBD1	.	TRBJ1-1	TRBV20-1	CSASDSGQQFEAFF	TGCAGTGCTAGTGATTCGGGACAGCAATTTGAAGCTTTCTTT
TRBD1	many	TRBJ2-7	TRBV11-1	CASSYGTGANYEQYF	TGTGCCAGCAGCTATGGGACAGGCGCCAACTACGAGCAGTACTTC
TRBD2	.	TRBJ2-7	TRBV7-6	CASSFEAGPSNEQYF	TGTGCCAGCAGCTTTGAAGCGGGACCCTCCAACGAGCAGTACTTC
.	many	TRBJ2-5	TRBV7-3	CASSSQVGNQETQYF	TGTGCCAGCAGCTCCCAGGTGGGGAACCAAGAGACCCAGTACTTC
.	.	TRBJ1-5	TRBV12-3/TRBV12-4	CASSFKRSNQPQHF	TGTGCCAGCAGTTTTAAGAGAAGCAATCAGCCCCAGCATTTT
TRBD2	.	TRBJ2-1	TRBV20-1	CSAVAGGSYNEQFF	TGCAGTGCTGTAGCGGGAGGGTCCTACAATGAGCAGTTCTTC
TRBD1	.	TRBJ1-2	TRBV7-2	CASSLDSGTGGSYGYTF	TGTGCCAGCAGCTTAGATTCAGGGACAGGGGGCAGCTATGGCTACACCTTC
.	many	TRBJ2-7	TRBV6-5	CASTGRTYEQYF	TGTGCCAGCACAGGCAGAACCTACGAGCAGTACTTC
TRBD1	.	TRBJ2-3	TRBV6-5	CASKGDRGRTDTQYF	TGTGCCAGCAAGGGGGACAGGGGGCGAACAGATACGCAGTATTTT
TRBD1	few	TRBJ2-6	TRBV5-1	CASSTTGGVGSGANVLTF	TGCGCCAGCAGCACAACAGGGGGCGTAGGATCTGGGGCCAACGTCCTGACTTTC
TRBD2	.	TRBJ2-2	TRBV4-3	CASSQDWLAGSGELFF	TGCGCCAGCAGCCAAGATTGGCTAGCGGGGTCCGGGGAGCTGTTTTTT
TRBD2	.	TRBJ2-1	TRBV28	CASSFGGAKQFF	TGTGCCAGCAGTTTCGGGGGGGCAAAGCAGTTCTTC
TRBD2	.	TRBJ2-7	TRBV4-1	CASSQLLGTSGGVYEQYF	TGCGCCAGCAGCCAATTACTCGGGACTAGCGGGGGCGTCTACGAGCAGTACTTC
.	many	TRBJ2-5	TRBV15	CATSRDMGETQYF	TGTGCCACCAGCAGAGATATGGGGGAGACCCAGTACTTC
.	.	TRBJ2-3	TRBV10-3	CAISRQGQSTDTQYF	TGTGCCATCAGCCGTCAAGGCCAATCCACAGATACGCAGTATTTT
TRBD2	many	TRBJ2-7	TRBV5-1	CASSSGLAGVGYEQYF	TGTGCCAGCAGCTCGGGACTAGCGGGGGTCGGCTACGAGCAGTACTTC
.	few	TRBJ2-1	TRBV2	CASSEPFPGSYNEQFF	TGTGCCAGCAGTGAACCGTTTCCTGGCTCCTACAATGAGCAGTTCTTC
.	few	TRBJ2-7	TRBV18	CASSPPTVDEQYF	TGTGCCAGCTCACCACCGACAGTTGACGAGCAGTACTTC
.	.	TRBJ2-5	TRBV13	CASNQGFGGQYF	TGTGCCAGCAACCAGGGATTCGGCGGGCAGTACTTC
.	few	TRBJ2-7	TRBV20-1	CSARSISSYEQYF	TGCAGTGCTAGAAGCATAAGCTCCTACGAGCAGTACTTC
.	.	TRBJ2-5	TRBV5-1	CASSPPVGEGETQYF	TGCGCCAGCAGCCCACCTGTGGGAGAGGGGGAGACCCAGTACTTC
TRBD2	few	TRBJ2-7	TRBV19	CASSKTGGSSYEQYF	TGTGCCAGTAGTAAAACTGGCGGGAGCTCCTACGAGCAGTACTTC
TRBD1	.	TRBJ1-1	TRBV27	CASSLAGTGLTEAFF	TGTGCCAGCAGTTTAGCTGGGACAGGGCTCACTGAAGCTTTCTTT
.	few	TRBJ2-7	TRBV25-1	CASSPGPGPYEQYF	TGTGCCAGCAGCCCGGGACCCGGGCCTTACGAGCAGTACTTC
TRBD1	.	TRBJ1-4	TRBV7-6	CASNLGAQHRGRNEKLFF	TGTGCCAGCAACTTAGGAGCGCAACACAGGGGGAGGAATGAAAAACTGTTTTTT
.	many	TRBJ2-3	TRBV9	CASSVGEEDTQYF	TGTGCCAGCAGCGTAGGGGAGGAGGATACGCAGTATTTT
.	few	TRBJ1-4	TRBV20-1	CSARDVQGKTNEKLFF	TGCAGTGCTAGAGATGTCCAGGGGAAAACTAATGAAAAACTGTTTTTT
TRBD1	.	TRBJ1-6	TRBV20-1	CSARDSSGSPLHF	TGCAGTGCCCGGGACAGCTCAGGGTCACCCCTCCACTTT
.	.	TRBJ1-2	TRBV12-5	CASGFARGYTF	TGTGCTAGTGGTTTCGCTAGGGGCTACACCTTC
.	.	TRBJ1-1	TRBV20-1	CSARGGPTEAFF	TGCAGTGCTAGGGGGGGGCCCACTGAAGCTTTCTTT
TRBD1	many	TRBJ2-3	TRBV12-3/TRBV12-4	CASRRQGTPGTDTQYF	TGTGCCAGCAGAAGACAGGGGACCCCTGGCACAGATACGCAGTATTTT
.	.	TRBJ1-2	TRBV12-3/TRBV12-4	CASGLGREVVYGYTF	TGTGCCAGCGGGCTGGGCCGGGAGGTAGTCTATGGCTACACCTTC
TRBD1	.	TRBJ2-3	TRBV29-1	CSVDGTGGGTQYF	TGCAGCGTTGACGGTACAGGGGGAGGTACGCAGTATTTT
.	few	TRBJ2-7	TRBV13	CASSLIFGGSSYEQYF	TGTGCCAGCAGCTTAATTTTTGGGGGTAGCTCCTACGAGCAGTACTTC
.	.	TRBJ2-7	TRBV6-1	CASSETGAQFGNEQYF	TGTGCCAGCAGTGAAACCGGGGCCCAATTCGGGAACGAGCAGTACTTC